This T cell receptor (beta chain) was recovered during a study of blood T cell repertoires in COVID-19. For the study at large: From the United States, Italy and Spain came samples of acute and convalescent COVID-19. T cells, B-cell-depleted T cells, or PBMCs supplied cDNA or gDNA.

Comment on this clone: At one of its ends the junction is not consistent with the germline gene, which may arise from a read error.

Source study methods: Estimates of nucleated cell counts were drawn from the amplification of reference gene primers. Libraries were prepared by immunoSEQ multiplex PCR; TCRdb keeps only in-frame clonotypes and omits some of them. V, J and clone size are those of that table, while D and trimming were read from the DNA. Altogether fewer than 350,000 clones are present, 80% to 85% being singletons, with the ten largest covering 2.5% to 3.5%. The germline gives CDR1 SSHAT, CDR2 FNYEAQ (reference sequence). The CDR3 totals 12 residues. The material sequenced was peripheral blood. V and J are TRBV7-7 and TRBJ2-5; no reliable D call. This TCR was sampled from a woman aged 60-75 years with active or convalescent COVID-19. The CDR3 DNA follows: TGTGCTAGCAGCTTAGGAGAAGAGACCCAGTACTTC. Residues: CASSLGEETQYF. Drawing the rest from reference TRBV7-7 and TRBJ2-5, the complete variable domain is GAGVSQSPRYKVTKRGQDVTLRCDPISSHATLYWYQQALGQGPEFLTYFNYEAQPDKSGLPSDRFSAERPEGSISTLTIQRTEQRDSAMYRCASSLGEETQYFGPGTRLLVL.